This entry lists 27 T cell receptor beta chains sequenced from one sample in a study of cytomegalovirus exposure and HLA in healthy donors. Primers included in the PCR were 60 Vbeta and 13 Jbeta primers. Some clones are missing from TCRdb's copy, which holds only in-frame ones; the method was immunoSEQ multiplex PCR. The profile shows some 130,000 clones, roughly 79% of them singletons. Sequenced material: PBMCs. The receptors stem from a man aged 18 to 29 in good health and CMV-seronegative.

This sequence joins TRBV18 and TRBJ2-4; D might be TRBD2 (5 bases). This CDR3 spans 17 amino acids. Trimming pared 2 bases from V and 0 bases from J, leaving 14 bases between. Per germline, CDR1 KGHSH and CDR2 LQKENI. CDR3 bases: TGTGCCAGCTCACCATACGGGATGGATCTAGCCAAAAACATTCAGTACTTC. This codes for CASSPYGMDLAKNIQYF.

The chain has TRBV7-9 and TRBJ1-2, with 9 bases lining up with TRBD1. V trimming: 4 bases; J trimming: 0 bases; junction bases outside the gene matches: 6. The germline V gene has CDR1 SEHNR and CDR2 FQNEAQ (reference sequence). The CDR3 contains 16 residues. The CDR3 spells CASSSPGQGANYGYTF. CDR3 DNA: TGTGCCAGCAGCTCGCCGGGACAGGGAGCTAACTATGGCTACACCTTC.

This rearrangement joins TRBV30 to TRBJ2-2; 7 positions match TRBD1. The V gene end was trimmed by 5 bases and the J gene end by 0 bases; junction bases not matched to a gene: 6. CDR1 is GTSNPN, CDR2 SVGIG, per germline (reference sequence). CDR3 length: 15 residues. CDR3 bases: TGTGCCTGGCAAACAGGGGCCGCGAACACCGGGGAGCTGTTTTTT. It specifies CAWQTGAANTGELFF. The variable domain in full, with the rest retrieved from reference TRBV30 and TRBJ2-2, is SQTIHQWPATLVQPVGSPLSLECTVEGTSNPNLYWYRQAAGRGLQLLFYSVGIGQISSEVPQNLSASRPQDRQFILSSKKLLLSDSGFYLCAWQTGAANTGELFFGEGSRLTVL.

The V call is TRBV19, the J call TRBJ2-4; a weak D match, TRBD1 (6 bases). Germline loops: CDR1 LNHDA, CDR2 SQIVND (reference sequence). The germline V and J ends were trimmed by 7 bases and 0 bases, with 19 bases remaining between them. The CDR3 is 17 residues long. The CDR3 is CASTPETGPLAKNIQYF. The CDR3 coding sequence is TGTGCCAGTACCCCCGAGACAGGACCATTAGCCAAAAACATTCAGTACTTC.

The chain is built from TRBV19 and TRBJ2-3; TRBD2 matches at 8 bases. V trimming: 4 bases; J trimming: 4 bases; junction bases outside the gene matches: 7. The CDR3 contains 15 residues. CDR1 LNHDA and CDR2 SQIVND come from the germline V gene (reference sequence). CDR3 bases: TGTGCCAGTAGTAGCGGACTAGCCGGCCCAGATACGCAGTATTTT. It translates to CASSSGLAGPDTQYF.

Comment on this clone: One junction end disagrees with the germline gene, perhaps due to a read error. The chain combines TRBV7-9 with TRBJ1-2; D not certain. Per the germline V gene, CDR1 is SEHNR and CDR2 is FQNEAQ (reference sequence). This CDR3 spans 15 amino acids. This chain's CDR3 is CSSSFPSAVTYGYTF. The CDR3 DNA reads as TGTTCCAGCAGCTTCCCGTCGGCGGTGACCTATGGCTACACCTTC.

The chain links TRBV12-5 to TRBJ2-5, with D uncertain. Trimming took off 7 bases at V and 7 bases at J, with 19 bases between the two ends. The CDR3 sequence is 14 residues long. From germline, CDR1 is LGHNT and CDR2 FRNRAP. CDR3 region: CASALSVQSGTQYF. CDR3 DNA sequence: TGTGCTAGTGCCCTGTCCGTTCAATCAGGGACCCAGTACTTC.

The chain carries TRBV7-2 and TRBJ1-3; 7 bases fit TRBD1. With V trimmed by 5 bases and J by 0 bases, 7 bases remained unmatched. The CDR3 covers 16 residues. Germline values: CDR1 SGHTA, CDR2 FQGNSA. CDR3 in amino acids: CASSATGAISGNTIYF. In DNA, the CDR3 is TGTGCCAGCAGCGCCACAGGGGCCATCTCTGGAAACACCATATATTTT.

This chain links TRBV6-5 with TRBJ2-3; TRBD1 matches 9 bases. This CDR3 has 15 residues. Germline assignment: CDR1 MNHEY and CDR2 SVGAGI. The V and J ends lost 5 bases and 9 bases, in that order; junction bases with no gene match: 12. This CDR3 is CASSPTPGQGDTQYF. DNA for the CDR3: TGTGCCAGCAGTCCCACCCCGGGACAGGGAGACACGCAGTATTTT.

This clone was picked up a small number of times. The V gene is TRBV7-2, the J gene TRBJ1-3; 7 nucleotides match TRBD1. The trim removed 5 bases at V and 2 bases at J, leaving 6 bases unmatched. The CDR3 is 15 residues long. Germline assignment: CDR1 SGHTA and CDR2 FQGNSA. CDR3 protein: CASSPGGRTGNTIYF. CDR3 DNA sequence: TGTGCCAGCAGCCCAGGGGGACGGACTGGAAACACCATATATTTT.

The rearrangement uses TRBV10-3 and TRBJ1-1; 8 bases map to TRBD1. The CDR3 consists of 17 residues. Germline CDR1 reads ENHRY; CDR2 reads SYGVKD. V was pared by 5 bases and J by 0 bases, with 11 bases of the junction left unmatched. The CDR3 region has the DNA TGTGCCATCAGTCGTAGGGTGGGACAGGATATGAACACTGAAGCTTTCTTT. Translation: CAISRRVGQDMNTEAFF.

The V gene is TRBV30, the J gene TRBJ1-2, with D possibly matching TRBD1 (6 bases). V was trimmed by 4 bases and J by 7 bases, leaving 22 bases between them. CDR3 length equals 15 residues. Germline V gene lookup returns CDR1 GTSNPN and CDR2 SVGIG (reference sequence). For the CDR3, the DNA is TGTGCCTGGATCGCCGGGGGCCCCTCGGGAGGTGGCTACACCTTC. This gives the protein CAWIAGGPSGGGYTF.

In its sample, this clone was seen a few times. The rearrangement uses TRBV5-6 and TRBJ1-6; 7 nucleotides match TRBD1. The CDR3 has 14 residues. Germline V gene data show CDR1 as SGHDT and CDR2 as YYEEEE. V was clipped by 3 bases and J by 10 bases; unmatched bases: 7. The chain's CDR3 is CASSSRTGQSPLHF. The DNA of the CDR3 is TGTGCCAGCAGCTCGAGGACAGGTCAATCACCCCTCCACTTT.

Worth noting for this clone: The same CDR3 is also encoded by other DNA sequences in this sample. The rearrangement uses TRBV4-3 and TRBJ2-7; perhaps TRBD2 as D (5 bases). The CDR3 contains 17 residues. Trimming took off 0 bases at V and 1 base at J, with 16 bases between the two ends. Germline-derived CDR1 and CDR2 are LGHNA and YSLEER. CDR3 sequence: CASSQEREGLSSYEQYF. CDR3 nucleotide sequence: TGCGCCAGCAGCCAAGAGAGGGAAGGCCTTTCTTCCTACGAGCAGTACTTC.

The table lists this clone with a few counts. This sequence joins TRBV7-9 and TRBJ1-1, with D possibly TRBD1 on 5 matching bases. There are 15 residues in the CDR3. Trimming pared 6 bases from V and 0 bases from J, leaving 14 bases between. In germline, CDR1 is SEHNR, CDR2 FQNEAQ (reference sequence). DNA for the CDR3: TGTGCCAGCAGTCCCATCGACAGCTTGAACACTGAAGCTTTCTTT. It codes for CASSPIDSLNTEAFF.

The gene calls are TRBV7-9 and TRBJ2-7; possible D gene TRBD1, 6 bases. The CDR3 extends over 14 amino acids. Trimming pared 5 bases from V and 3 bases from J, leaving 14 bases between. Germline values: CDR1 SEHNR, CDR2 FQNEAQ (reference sequence). The CDR3 here is CASSKDSRLYEQYF. The DNA for the CDR3 is TGTGCCAGCAGCAAGGACAGCCGGCTCTACGAGCAGTACTTC. The entire variable domain, with the rest obtained from reference TRBV7-9 and TRBJ2-7, is as follows: DTGVSQNPRHKITKRGQNVTFRCDPISEHNRLYWYRQTLGQGPEFLTYFQNEAQLEKSRLLSDRFSAERPKGSFSTLEIQRTEQGDSAMYLCASSKDSRLYEQYFGPGTRLTVT.

J is TRBJ1-5 and V is TRBV7-2; 11 positions match TRBD1. Looked up from germline, CDR1 is SGHTA and CDR2 is FQGNSA. V lost 3 bases to trimming and J lost 5 bases; unmatched junction nucleotides: 6. This CDR3 spans 16 amino acids. CDR3 protein: CASSLVGQGAYQPQHF. Here the CDR3 DNA reads TGTGCCAGCAGCTTGGTCGGACAGGGGGCCTATCAGCCCCAGCATTTT. The complete variable domain, with remaining parts taken from reference TRBV7-2 and TRBJ1-5, reads GAGVSQSPSNKVTEKGKDVELRCDPISGHTALYWYRQSLGQGLEFLIYFQGNSAPDKSGLPSDRFSAERTGGSVSTLTIQRTQQEDSAVYLCASSLVGQGAYQPQHFGDGTRLSIL.

The rearrangement uses TRBV4-3 and TRBJ1-1; 7 positions agree with TRBD1. This CDR3 is built from 15 residues. Per germline, CDR1 LGHNA and CDR2 YSLEER. Trimming removed 4 bases from V and 6 bases from J; junction bases left unmatched: 11. The CDR3 nucleotides read TGCGCCAGCAGCCTCGTCGCAGGGGGAAGCGCTGAAGCTTTCTTT. Its translation: CASSLVAGGSAEAFF.

The rearrangement joins TRBV30 to TRBJ2-3; D is ambiguous. CDR3 length: 14 residues. V lost 1 base, J lost 2 bases, and 10 bases lay in between. Germline assignment: CDR1 GTSNPN and CDR2 SVGIG (reference sequence). The CDR3 sequence: CAWSGQFATDTQYF. The CDR3 DNA is TGTGCCTGGAGTGGGCAATTCGCCACAGATACGCAGTATTTT.

On this clone: This sample also contains other DNA sequences that code for the same CDR3. The rearrangement links TRBV6-6 to TRBJ1-2; D gene uncertain. With 2 bases removed from V and 6 bases from J, the gap between germline ends came to 7 bases. The germline CDR1 and CDR2 sequences are MNHNY and SVGAGI (reference sequence). The CDR3 extends over 12 amino acids. CDR3 residues: CASSYAEDGYTF. The CDR3 coding sequence is TGTGCCAGCAGTTACGCCGAGGATGGCTACACCTTC.

V gene TRBV9 combines with J gene TRBJ1-1, with D possibly TRBD1 on 6 matching bases. The CDR3 is 18 residues long. Germline CDR1 reads SGDLS; CDR2 reads YYNGEE. Trimming cost V 0 bases and J 5 bases, with 23 bases left between them. The CDR3 coding sequence is TGTGCCAGCAGCGTAGCTACGTTGACCAGGGGAGAGCGGACTGAAGCTTTCTTT. This gives the protein CASSVATLTRGERTEAFF.

This clone has a handful of counts. The rearrangement joins TRBV19 to TRBJ1-5; D is possibly TRBD1 (6 bases). The CDR3 spans 13 residues. Germline values: CDR1 LNHDA, CDR2 SQIVND (reference sequence). The ends were cut back, 6 bases at V and 5 bases at J, with 11 bases in the middle. The CDR3 DNA follows: TGTGCCAGTAGAGAACAGGGCTATCAGCCCCAGCATTTT. Its translation is CASREQGYQPQHF.

V usage is TRBV18 and J usage is TRBJ2-5, with 12 positions matching TRBD2. The CDR3 length is 16 residues. With 3 bases clipped from V and 5 bases from J, the junction kept 7 bases outside the gene matches. Germline V gives CDR1 KGHSH, CDR2 LQKENI. In nucleotides, the CDR3 is TGTGCCAGCTCACCGCCAAGACTAGCGGGGGTGGAGACCCAGTACTTC. Translation: CASSPPRLAGVETQYF.

As to this clone: One junction end disagrees with the germline gene, perhaps due to a read error. The V and J genes are TRBV11-1 and TRBJ1-2; 7 nucleotides align to TRBD1. Germline V gene lookup returns CDR1 SGHAT and CDR2 FQDESV (reference sequence). The CDR3 length is 12 residues. CDR3 sequence reads: CASSRGTDYLYF. The CDR3 DNA is TGTGCCAGCAGCAGAGGGACAGATTACCTCTACTTC. The whole variable domain, filled in from reference TRBV11-1 and TRBJ1-2, reads EAEVAQSPRYKITEKSQAVAFWCDPISGHATLYWYRQILGQGPELLVQFQDESVVDDSQLPKDRFSAERLKGVDSTLKIQPAELGDSAMYLCASSRGTDYLYFGSGTRLTVV.

This clone was seen only a few times. The gene calls are TRBV5-1 and TRBJ2-1; D possibly corresponds to TRBD1 (6 bases). The CDR3 totals 15 residues. The V gene lost 4 bases and the J gene lost 7 bases, with 18 bases spanning the gap. The V gene's germline CDR1 is SGHRS and CDR2 YFSETQ. CDR3 DNA sequence: TGCGCCAGCAGCGCAACAGGGAATTTTATGAATGAGCAGTTCTTC. This gives the protein CASSATGNFMNEQFF.

The chain links TRBV6-1 to TRBJ2-7; TRBD1 matches 8 bases. With V trimmed by 8 bases and J by 1 base, 4 bases remained unmatched. This CDR3 region has 13 residues. Germline V gene sequence: CDR1 MNHNS, CDR2 SASEGT. CDR3 sequence: CASGGQGSYEQYF. As DNA, the CDR3 is TGTGCCAGCGGCGGACAGGGATCCTACGAGCAGTACTTC.

The V call is TRBV7-2, the J call TRBJ1-5; TRBD1 is a possible D gene (5 bases). Germline CDR1 reads SGHTA; CDR2 reads FQGNSA. Trimming stripped 9 bases from V and 5 bases from J, with 17 bases between. CDR3 length: 14 residues. The CDR3 DNA reads TGTGCCAGTTCACGCACCTGGGGGGATCAGCCCCAGCATTTT. Translation gives CASSRTWGDQPQHF.